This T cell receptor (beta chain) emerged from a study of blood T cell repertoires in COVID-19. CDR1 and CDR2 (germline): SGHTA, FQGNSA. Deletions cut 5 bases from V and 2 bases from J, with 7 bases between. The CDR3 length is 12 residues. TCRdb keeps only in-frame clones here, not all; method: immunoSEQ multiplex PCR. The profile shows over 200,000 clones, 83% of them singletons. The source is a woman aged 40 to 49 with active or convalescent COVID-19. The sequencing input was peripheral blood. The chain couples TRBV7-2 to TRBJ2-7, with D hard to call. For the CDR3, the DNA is TGTGCCAGCAGCCGAGACACCTACGAGCAGTACTTC. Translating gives CASSRDTYEQYF.